This entry concerns a single TCR beta chain. The clone's antigen remains unknown. No base quality information exists; no much larger clone differs at one position. Reading from cysteine to phenylalanine, the CDR3 counts 14 amino acids. Left in the record is the CDR3 DNA by itself, 42 bases read in frame from the first base. Reading the germline V gene (reference sequence) gives CDR1 SGHNT and CDR2 YYREEE. V loses 3 bases of germline sequence and J loses 1 base, and the interval between the two ends is 10 bases. These data belong to a study of blood T cell repertoires in COVID-19 (dated by TCRdb to about 2020). Study-level background: Collaborator samples came from the United States, Italy and Spain and covered acute and convalescent phases of COVID-19. HLA class I and class II types, where available, came from metadata supplied by the sample provider rather than from assay-based typing. The dataset comprised deeply sampled blood TCRbeta repertoires from subjects exposed to, actively infected with, or recovered from COVID-19. A de-identified subject ID, COVID-19 status, age in years and sex were almost always included in the sample metadata. The samples were drawn from two sources: the first 160 participants of the ongoing ImmuneRACE study, and approximately 1,300 subjects contributed by 6 global collaborators. A freely available public database, intended as a resource for researchers studying the immune response to SARS-CoV-2, is where the repertoires were released. The prospective study material was composed of cDNA or gDNA derived from T cells, B-cell-depleted T cells, or PBMCs.

Points the paper makes about the study in general: The quantity of clinical and demographic metadata differed by source and by participant and was supplied without curation.

The collaborating institutions used their own protocols to collect whole blood in K2EDTA tubes. For TCRbeta analysis, collaborator samples were shipped as frozen whole blood, as isolated PBMCs, or as DNA extracted from either sample type. TCRbeta CDR3 regions were amplified from genomic DNA using the immunoSEQ Assay, a bias-controlled multiplex PCR. Per the original workflow: The number of nucleated cells in each sample was estimated by amplification of reference gene primers within the assay. To quantify the absolute abundance of each unique TCRbeta CDR3 rearrangement, sequence reads were collapsed and filtered. Productive Simpson clonality was computed per sample as the square root of Simpson's diversity index over productive rearrangements. What TCRdb holds here is the immuneACCESS table cut down to in-frame rearrangements. Part of the clones is not present; checked against another copy, under half of the missing clones reflect an unresolved V gene, and the others are unexplained. V, J and clone size were drawn from that table, and D and trimming were deduced from the DNA. This sample lists over 100,000 clones; 83% were detected once. The ten biggest clones cover roughly 18% of the sample.

The sample consisted of peripheral blood. This clonotype was sampled from a woman aged 55-69 years with acute or convalescent COVID-19. Here the chain combines TRBV5-4 and TRBJ1-2; the D gene remains uncertain. The CDR3 amino acid sequence is: CASSSSLFNYGYTF. Here is the DNA: TGTGCCAGCAGCTCCTCTCTATTTAACTATGGCTACACCTTC.